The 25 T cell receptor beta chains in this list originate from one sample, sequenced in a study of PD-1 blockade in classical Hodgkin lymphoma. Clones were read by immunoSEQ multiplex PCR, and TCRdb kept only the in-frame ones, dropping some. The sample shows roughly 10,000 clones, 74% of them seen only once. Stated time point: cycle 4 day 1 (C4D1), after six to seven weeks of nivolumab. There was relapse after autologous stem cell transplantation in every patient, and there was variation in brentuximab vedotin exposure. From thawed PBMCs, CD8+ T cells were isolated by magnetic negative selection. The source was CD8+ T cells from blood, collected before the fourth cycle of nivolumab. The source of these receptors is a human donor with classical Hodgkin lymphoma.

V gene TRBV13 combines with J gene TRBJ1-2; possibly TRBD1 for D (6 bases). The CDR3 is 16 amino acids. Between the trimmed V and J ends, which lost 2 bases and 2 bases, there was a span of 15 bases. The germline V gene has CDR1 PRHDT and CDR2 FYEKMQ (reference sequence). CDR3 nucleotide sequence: TGTGCCAGCAGCTTACGACGAGGGGGTACCAACTATGGCTACACCTTC. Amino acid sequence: CASSLRRGGTNYGYTF.

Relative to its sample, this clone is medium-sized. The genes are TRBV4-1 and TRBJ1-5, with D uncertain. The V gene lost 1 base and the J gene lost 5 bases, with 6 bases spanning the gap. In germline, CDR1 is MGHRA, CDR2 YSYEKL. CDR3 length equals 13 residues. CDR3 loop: CASSQGPDQPQHF. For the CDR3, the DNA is TGCGCCAGCAGCCAAGGGCCGGATCAGCCCCAGCATTTT.

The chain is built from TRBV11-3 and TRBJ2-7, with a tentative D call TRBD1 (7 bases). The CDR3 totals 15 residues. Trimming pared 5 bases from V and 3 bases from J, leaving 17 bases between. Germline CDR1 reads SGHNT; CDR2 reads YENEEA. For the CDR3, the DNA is TGTGCCAGCAGCGACAGGGACTTAACCTACTACGAGCAGTACTTC. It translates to CASSDRDLTYYEQYF.

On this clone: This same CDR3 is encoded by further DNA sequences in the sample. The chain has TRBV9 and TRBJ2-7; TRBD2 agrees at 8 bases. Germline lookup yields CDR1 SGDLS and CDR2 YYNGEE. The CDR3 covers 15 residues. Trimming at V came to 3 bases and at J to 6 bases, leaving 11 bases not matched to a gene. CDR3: CASSAGGRGRGEQYF. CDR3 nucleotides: TGTGCCAGCAGCGCGGGGGGGCGGGGGCGCGGCGAGCAGTACTTC.

The CDR3 protein is CASSLGHPAYNEQFF. The DNA for the CDR3 is TGTGCCAGCAGCTTGGGACATCCAGCCTACAATGAGCAGTTCTTC. The chain employs TRBV5-6 and TRBJ2-1, with D hard to call. Germline V gene lookup returns CDR1 SGHDT and CDR2 YYEEEE. The CDR3 length is 15 residues. The V gene lost 0 bases and the J gene lost 2 bases, with 9 bases spanning the gap.

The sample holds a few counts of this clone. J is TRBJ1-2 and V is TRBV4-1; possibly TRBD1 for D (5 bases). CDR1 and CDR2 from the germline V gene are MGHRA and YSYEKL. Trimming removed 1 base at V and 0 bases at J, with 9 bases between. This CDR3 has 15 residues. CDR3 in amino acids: CASSQGDSANYGYTF. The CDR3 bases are TGCGCCAGCAGCCAAGGAGACAGTGCTAACTATGGCTACACCTTC.

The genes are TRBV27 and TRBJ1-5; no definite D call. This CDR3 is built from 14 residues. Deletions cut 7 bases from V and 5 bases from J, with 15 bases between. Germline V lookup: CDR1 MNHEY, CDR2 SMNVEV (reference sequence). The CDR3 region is CASNRNGEDQPQHF. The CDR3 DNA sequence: TGTGCCAGCAATCGGAACGGGGAGGATCAGCCCCAGCATTTT.

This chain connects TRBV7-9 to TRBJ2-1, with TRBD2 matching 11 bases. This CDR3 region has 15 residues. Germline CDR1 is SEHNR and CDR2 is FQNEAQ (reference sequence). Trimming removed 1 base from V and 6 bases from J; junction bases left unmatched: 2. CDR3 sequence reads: CASSLVSGRVNEQFF. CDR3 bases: TGTGCCAGCAGCTTAGTTAGCGGGAGGGTCAATGAGCAGTTCTTC.

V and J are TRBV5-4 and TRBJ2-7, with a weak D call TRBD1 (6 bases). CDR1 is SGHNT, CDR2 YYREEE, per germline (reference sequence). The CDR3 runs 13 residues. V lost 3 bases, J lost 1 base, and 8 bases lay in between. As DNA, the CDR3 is TGTGCCAGCAGCTACGGGACATCCTACGAGCAGTACTTC. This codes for CASSYGTSYEQYF. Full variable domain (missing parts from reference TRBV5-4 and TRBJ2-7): ETGVTQSPTHLIKTRGQQVTLRCSSQSGHNTVSWYQQALGQGPQFIFQYYREEENGRGNFPPRFSGLQFPNYSSELNVNALELDDSALYLCASSYGTSYEQYFGPGTRLTVT.

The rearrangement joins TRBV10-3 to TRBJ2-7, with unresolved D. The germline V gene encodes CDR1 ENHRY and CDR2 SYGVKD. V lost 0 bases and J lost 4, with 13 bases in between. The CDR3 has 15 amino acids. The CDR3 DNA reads TGTGCCATCAGTGAGTCACGGCAGGCAAATTACGAGCAGTACTTC. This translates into CAISESRQANYEQYF.

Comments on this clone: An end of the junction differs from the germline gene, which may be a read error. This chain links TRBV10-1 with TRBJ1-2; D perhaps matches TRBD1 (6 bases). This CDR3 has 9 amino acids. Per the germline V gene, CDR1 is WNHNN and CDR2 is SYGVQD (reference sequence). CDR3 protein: CARQGQGHF. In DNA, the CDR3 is TGCGCCAGGCAGGGACAAGGCCATTTC.

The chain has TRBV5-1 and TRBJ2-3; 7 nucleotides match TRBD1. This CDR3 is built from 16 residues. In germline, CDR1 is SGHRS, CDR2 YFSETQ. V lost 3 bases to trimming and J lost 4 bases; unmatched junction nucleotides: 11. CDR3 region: CASSYSRQGAADTQYF. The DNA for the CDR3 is TGCGCCAGCAGCTACTCTAGACAGGGCGCGGCAGATACGCAGTATTTT.

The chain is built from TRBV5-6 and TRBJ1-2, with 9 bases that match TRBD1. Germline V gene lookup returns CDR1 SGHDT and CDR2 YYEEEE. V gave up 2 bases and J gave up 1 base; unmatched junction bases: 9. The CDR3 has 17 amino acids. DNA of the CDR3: TGTGCCAGCAGCTTCCGGGACAGGGAGAGCTATAACTATGGCTACACCTTC. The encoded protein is CASSFRDRESYNYGYTF.

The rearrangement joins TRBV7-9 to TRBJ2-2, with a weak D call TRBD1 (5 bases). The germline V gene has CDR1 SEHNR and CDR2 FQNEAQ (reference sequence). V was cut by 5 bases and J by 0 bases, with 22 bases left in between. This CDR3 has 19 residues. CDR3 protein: CASSHNPPRQSSNTGELFF. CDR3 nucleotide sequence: TGTGCCAGCAGCCACAACCCCCCGAGACAGAGCTCGAACACCGGGGAGCTGTTTTTT.

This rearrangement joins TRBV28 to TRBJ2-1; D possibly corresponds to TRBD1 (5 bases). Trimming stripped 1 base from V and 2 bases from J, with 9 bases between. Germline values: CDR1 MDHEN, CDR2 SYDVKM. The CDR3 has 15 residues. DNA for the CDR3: TGTGCCAGCAGTTTATTGGGCAGGGCCTACAATGAGCAGTTCTTC. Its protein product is CASSLLGRAYNEQFF.

This chain's CDR3 is CASSPDRGEMYEQYF. CDR3 in DNA: TGTGCCAGCAGCCCTGACAGGGGCGAGATGTACGAGCAGTACTTC. This rearrangement joins TRBV5-4 to TRBJ2-7, with TRBD1 matching 8 bases. Germline trimming cut 4 bases from V and 4 bases from J; bases unmatched to any gene: 10. CDR1 is SGHNT, CDR2 YYREEE, per germline (reference sequence). This CDR3 contains 15 residues.

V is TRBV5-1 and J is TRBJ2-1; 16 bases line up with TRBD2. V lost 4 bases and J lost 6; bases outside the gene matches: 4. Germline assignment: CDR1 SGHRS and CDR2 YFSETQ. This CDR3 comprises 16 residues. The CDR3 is CASSGGLAGGPNEQFF. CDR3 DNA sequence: TGCGCCAGCAGCGGGGGACTAGCGGGAGGGCCCAATGAGCAGTTCTTC.

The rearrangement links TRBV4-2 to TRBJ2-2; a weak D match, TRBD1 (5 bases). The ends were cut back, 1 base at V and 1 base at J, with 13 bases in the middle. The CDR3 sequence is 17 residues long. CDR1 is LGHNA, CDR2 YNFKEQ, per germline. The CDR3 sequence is CASSQGSRVWNTGELFF. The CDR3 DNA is TGTGCCAGCAGCCAAGGGTCCAGGGTCTGGAACACCGGGGAGCTGTTTTTT.

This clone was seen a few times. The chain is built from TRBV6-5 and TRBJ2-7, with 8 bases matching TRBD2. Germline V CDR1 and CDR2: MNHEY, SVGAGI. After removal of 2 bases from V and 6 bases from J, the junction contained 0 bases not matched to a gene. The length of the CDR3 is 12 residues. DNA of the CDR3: TGTGCCAGCAGTTACGGGACTAGCGAGCAGTACTTC. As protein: CASSYGTSEQYF.

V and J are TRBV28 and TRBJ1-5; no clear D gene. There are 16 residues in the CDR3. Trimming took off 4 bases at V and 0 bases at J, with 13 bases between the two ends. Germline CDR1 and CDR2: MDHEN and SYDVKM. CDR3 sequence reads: CASSSLEADSNQPQHF. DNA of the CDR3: TGTGCCAGCAGTTCCCTTGAGGCGGATAGCAATCAGCCCCAGCATTTT.

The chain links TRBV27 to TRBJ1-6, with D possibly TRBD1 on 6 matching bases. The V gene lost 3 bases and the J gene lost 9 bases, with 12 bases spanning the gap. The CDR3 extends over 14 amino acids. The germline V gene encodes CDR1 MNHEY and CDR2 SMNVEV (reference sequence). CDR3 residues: CASSFLQGSSPLHF. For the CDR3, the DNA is TGTGCCAGCAGTTTTTTACAGGGAAGTTCACCCCTCCACTTT.

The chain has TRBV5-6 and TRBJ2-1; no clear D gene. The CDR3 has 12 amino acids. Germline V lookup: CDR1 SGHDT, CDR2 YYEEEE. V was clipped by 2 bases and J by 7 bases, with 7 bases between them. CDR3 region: CASSFQPNEQFF. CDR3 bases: TGTGCCAGCAGCTTTCAACCGAATGAGCAGTTCTTC.

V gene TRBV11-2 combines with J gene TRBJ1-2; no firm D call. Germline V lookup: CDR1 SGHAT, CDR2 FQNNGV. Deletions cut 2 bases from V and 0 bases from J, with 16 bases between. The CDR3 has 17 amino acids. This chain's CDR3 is CASSLTGRENSNYGYTF. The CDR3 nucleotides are TGTGCCAGCAGCTTAACGGGAAGAGAAAACTCTAACTATGGCTACACCTTC.

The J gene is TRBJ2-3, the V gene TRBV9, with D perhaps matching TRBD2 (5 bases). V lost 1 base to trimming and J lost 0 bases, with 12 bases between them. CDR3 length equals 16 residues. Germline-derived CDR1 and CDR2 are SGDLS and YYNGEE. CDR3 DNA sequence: TGTGCCAGCAGCGTACAACTGGAGGTTAGCACAGATACGCAGTATTTT. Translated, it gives CASSVQLEVSTDTQYF.

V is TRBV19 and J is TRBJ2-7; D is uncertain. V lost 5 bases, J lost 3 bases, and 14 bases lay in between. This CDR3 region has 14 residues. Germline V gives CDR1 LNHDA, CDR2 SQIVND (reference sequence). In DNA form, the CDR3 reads TGTGCCAGTAGTCTGACCGATGAGATCTACGAGCAGTACTTC. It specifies CASSLTDEIYEQYF. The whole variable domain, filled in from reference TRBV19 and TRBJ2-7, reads DGGITQSPKYLFRKEGQNVTLSCEQNLNHDAMYWYRQDPGQGLRLIYYSQIVNDFQKGDIAEGYSVSREKKESFPLTVTSAQKNPTAFYLCASSLTDEIYEQYFGPGTRLTVT.